These T cell receptor beta chains were read from a single sample in a study of T cell responses to AZD1222 COVID-19 vaccine. The protocol was immunoSEQ multiplex PCR, while the TCRdb copy is restricted to in-frame clones and leaves out a portion. The data show 150,000 or so clones, with roughly nine tenths seen just once and 1.5% to 2% held by the top ten. The sequenced sample was peripheral blood, obtained on day 0 of AZD1222 vaccination. These receptors were taken from an adult in good health. The CDR3 runs from the conserved cysteine through the conserved F or W. The order of the fields is D gene, J gene, clone size, V gene, CDR3 protein, CDR3 DNA. A D gene is named only where the DNA matches it firmly. Clone size, where shown, is once, few, many, or a class for clones that have expanded.

>NA|TRBJ2-7|NA|TRBV4-2
CASSRGRDSSYEQYF
TGTGCCAGCAGCCGGGGGCGGGATAGTTCCTACGAGCAGTACTTC
>TRBD2|TRBJ2-2|NA|TRBV6-6
CASSYTRLAGPGELFF
TGTGCCAGCAGTTACACAAGACTAGCGGGGCCCGGGGAGCTGTTTTTT
>NA|TRBJ1-5|few|TRBV19
CASSRGHYSNQPQHF
TGTGCCAGTAGTAGGGGACACTATAGCAATCAGCCCCAGCATTTT
>NA|TRBJ1-6|once|TRBV2
CASSEAATSSYNSPLHF
TGTGCCAGCAGTGAAGCCGCGACGAGCTCCTATAATTCACCCCTCCACTTT
>TRBD2|TRBJ2-5|NA|TRBV30
CAWTILAGETQYF
TGTGCCTGGACTATACTAGCGGGAGAGACCCAGTACTTC
>NA|TRBJ1-1|NA|TRBV5-1
CASSLGGSNTEAFF
TGCGCCAGCAGCTTAGGAGGGTCCAACACTGAAGCTTTCTTT
>NA|TRBJ2-1|few|TRBV10-3
CAISDFQNEQFF
TGTGCCATCAGTGACTTTCAAAATGAGCAGTTCTTC
>NA|TRBJ1-4|NA|TRBV9
CASSVVPGEKLFF
TGTGCCAGCAGCGTAGTCCCCGGTGAAAAACTGTTTTTT
>NA|TRBJ2-7|NA|TRBV10-1
CASSGRQGNEQYF
TGCGCCAGCAGTGGTAGGCAGGGTAACGAGCAGTACTTC
>NA|TRBJ1-5|NA|TRBV5-1
CASSLDQNQPQHF
TGCGCCAGCAGCTTGGATCAGAATCAGCCCCAGCATTTT
>NA|TRBJ1-6|once|TRBV28
CASSSGRTIRSSPLHF
TGTGCCAGCAGTTCCGGCAGGACCATTCGGAGTTCACCCCTCCACTTT
>NA|TRBJ2-7|NA|TRBV6-1
CASSDTGTYEQYF
TGTGCCAGCAGTGACACCGGGACCTACGAGCAGTACTTC
>NA|TRBJ1-2|NA|TRBV6-4
CASSEGGTLGYTF
TGTGCCAGCAGTGAGGGGGGGACCTTGGGCTACACCTTC
>NA|TRBJ1-2|NA|TRBV29-1
CSVLRGVPNYGYTF
TGCAGCGTCCTAAGAGGGGTACCCAACTATGGCTACACCTTC
>NA|TRBJ1-5|NA|TRBV24-1
CATSGAADSNQPQHF
TGTGCCACCAGTGGGGCGGCGGATAGCAATCAGCCCCAGCATTTT
>TRBD2|TRBJ2-4|NA|TRBV10-3
CAISGGGRAKNIQYF
TGTGCCATCTCGGGAGGGGGTCGGGCCAAAAACATTCAGTACTTC
>NA|TRBJ1-2|NA|TRBV10-3
CAISDDRGSYGYTF
TGTGCCATCAGTGACGATAGGGGTTCCTATGGCTACACCTTC
>TRBD2|TRBJ2-1|NA|TRBV11-2
CASSGQTSGRGNEQFF
TGTGCCAGCAGCGGGCAGACTAGCGGGAGAGGCAATGAGCAGTTCTTC
>NA|TRBJ2-2|NA|TRBV11-3
CASSLLTGELFF
TGTGCCAGCAGCTTATTAACCGGGGAGCTGTTTTTT
>TRBD1|TRBJ1-5|NA|TRBV28
CASSIGTGHQPQHF
TGTGCCAGCAGTATTGGGACAGGACACCAGCCCCAGCATTTT
>NA|TRBJ1-1|NA|TRBV19
CASSVGHHTEAFF
TGTGCCAGTAGTGTGGGACATCACACTGAAGCTTTCTTT
>NA|TRBJ1-5|once|TRBV5-5
CASSLVGGDQPQHF
TGTGCCAGCAGCTTGGTAGGGGGGGATCAGCCCCAGCATTTT
>TRBD2|TRBJ2-2|once|TRBV7-9
CASSSLDEREVGELFF
TGTGCCAGCAGCTCCCTGGATGAGCGGGAGGTCGGGGAGCTGTTTTTT
>NA|TRBJ2-2|NA|TRBV19
CASSPQTNTGELFF
TGTGCCAGTAGTCCCCAAACGAACACCGGGGAGCTGTTTTTT
>NA|TRBJ1-1|NA|TRBV28
CASSSPGRNTEAFF
TGTGCCAGCAGTTCACCCGGACGGAACACTGAAGCTTTCTTT
>TRBD2|TRBJ2-1|NA|TRBV3-1/TRBV3-2
CASSQVVFSGRAIEQFF
TGTGCCAGCAGCCAAGTCGTTTTTAGCGGGAGGGCTATTGAGCAGTTCTTC
>TRBD1|TRBJ2-3|NA|TRBV5-4
CASSFGQEFFTDTQYF
TGTGCCAGCAGCTTTGGACAGGAGTTTTTCACAGATACGCAGTATTTT
>TRBD1|TRBJ2-1|NA|TRBV25-1
CASSAGQGTYNEQFF
TGTGCCAGCAGTGCGGGACAGGGGACCTACAATGAGCAGTTCTTC
>NA|TRBJ2-1|NA|TRBV7-2
CASSLVLNNEQFF
TGTGCCAGCAGCTTAGTACTAAACAATGAGCAGTTCTTC
>NA|TRBJ2-2|NA|TRBV7-2
CASSQASSPTLGELFF
TGTGCCAGCAGTCAAGCCAGTAGCCCCACTCTCGGGGAGCTGTTTTTT
>NA|TRBJ2-1|NA|TRBV11-2
CASSLYRTINEQFF
TGTGCCAGCAGCCTATACCGGACTATCAATGAGCAGTTCTTC
>NA|TRBJ2-7|NA|TRBV27
CASSLFVGRNGEQYF
TGTGCCAGCAGTTTATTTGTGGGGAGGAACGGCGAGCAGTACTTC
>TRBD1|TRBJ1-6|once|TRBV2
CASKSDRGHFNRSSPLHF
TGTGCCAGCAAATCGGACAGGGGCCACTTTAACCGAAGCTCACCCCTCCACTTT
>NA|TRBJ1-5|few|TRBV28
CASSLSYLVWINNQPQHF
TGTGCCAGCAGTTTATCTTATCTAGTATGGATTAACAATCAGCCCCAGCATTTT
>NA|TRBJ2-4|NA|TRBV6-2/TRBV6-3
CASSRSAGVNIQYF
TGTGCCAGCAGTCGCTCGGCAGGGGTGAACATTCAGTACTTC
>NA|TRBJ2-7|once|TRBV7-9
CASSLAVTYEQYF
TGTGCCAGCAGCTTAGCGGTTACCTACGAGCAGTACTTC
>TRBD1|TRBJ1-5|NA|TRBV6-1
CASSEPSRGLSEPQHF
TGTGCCAGCAGTGAGCCTTCGAGGGGGCTTTCGGAGCCCCAGCATTTT
>NA|TRBJ1-6|NA|TRBV2
CASTRAYNSPLHF
TGTGCCAGCACCCGAGCCTATAATTCACCCCTCCACTTT
>NA|TRBJ1-1|NA|TRBV7-3
CASSSGTANTEAFF
TGTGCCAGCAGCTCCGGGACGGCGAACACTGAAGCTTTCTTT
>NA|TRBJ1-5|few|TRBV21-1
CASSPKYPRTEISNQPQHF
TGTGCCAGCAGCCCAAAGTACCCTCGGACAGAAATTAGCAATCAGCCCCAGCATTTT
>TRBD1|TRBJ1-5|NA|TRBV15
CATSRDLGTENQPQHF
TGTGCCACCAGCAGAGATTTAGGGACAGAGAATCAGCCCCAGCATTTT
>TRBD1|TRBJ1-4|NA|TRBV15
CATSRFGQGIEKLFF
TGTGCCACCAGCAGATTTGGACAGGGAATTGAAAAACTGTTTTTT
>TRBD1|TRBJ1-6|NA|TRBV4-3
CASSQVWTGSSYNSPLHF
TGCGCCAGCAGCCAAGTCTGGACAGGGAGCTCCTATAATTCACCCCTCCACTTT
>TRBD2|TRBJ2-1|NA|TRBV18
CASSPLAGNYNEQFF
TGTGCCAGCTCACCACTAGCGGGGAACTACAATGAGCAGTTCTTC
>NA|TRBJ2-5|NA|TRBV10-3
CAIRGPLDQETQYF
TGTGCCATCAGAGGCCCACTCGACCAAGAGACCCAGTACTTC
>NA|TRBJ2-2|NA|TRBV7-3
CASSYNTGELFF
TGTGCCAGCAGCTATAACACCGGGGAGCTGTTTTTT
>TRBD1|TRBJ1-1|NA|TRBV18
CASSPGQGGPEAFF
TGTGCCAGCTCACCGGGACAGGGAGGCCCTGAAGCTTTCTTT
>TRBD2|TRBJ2-3|NA|TRBV18
CASSEKLAVSSTDTQYF
TGTGCCAGCTCAGAAAAACTAGCGGTTAGTAGCACAGATACGCAGTATTTT
>NA|TRBJ1-2|NA|TRBV9
CASGGYYGYTF
TGTGCCTCTGGGGGGTACTATGGCTACACCTTC
>TRBD2|TRBJ2-7|few|TRBV30
CASSGTPEQYF
TGTGCCTCCAGCGGGACCCCCGAGCAGTACTTC
>NA|TRBJ1-1|NA|TRBV6-5
CASKLVGTEAFF
TGTGCCAGCAAACTGGTGGGCACTGAAGCTTTCTTT
>NA|TRBJ1-5|NA|TRBV28
CASSFASLRDNQPQHF
TGTGCCAGCAGTTTTGCCTCTCTTCGTGACAATCAGCCCCAGCATTTT
>NA|TRBJ1-2|NA|TRBV30
CAWSVGVIWDLSYTF
TGTGCCTGGAGTGTAGGGGTTATTTGGGACTTGAGCTACACCTTC
>TRBD1|TRBJ1-6|few|TRBV6-4
CASSEGQGNSPLHF
TGTGCCAGCAGTGAAGGACAGGGGAATTCACCCCTCCACTTT
>TRBD2|TRBJ2-2|NA|TRBV24-1
CATSSTSGRPNTGELFF
TGTGCCACCTCTTCGACTAGCGGGAGACCCAACACCGGGGAGCTGTTTTTT